What follows are 27 T cell receptor beta chains derived from one specimen sequenced in a study of blood T cell repertoires in COVID-19. This table comes from immunoSEQ multiplex PCR, and its TCRdb copy is limited to in-frame clones, with some not included. The table shows more than 150,000 clones, with 75% to 85% occurring only once. Sequencing used peripheral blood. The receptors were sampled from a woman of 80 years or more with COVID-19, enrolled during active disease.

V and J are TRBV19 and TRBJ1-1; 7 bases fit TRBD1. The CDR3 is 13 residues long. Germline-derived CDR1 and CDR2 are LNHDA and SQIVND (reference sequence). With V trimmed by 4 bases and J by 6 bases, 5 bases remained unmatched. CDR3 sequence: CASSTYQGAEAFF. CDR3 nucleotides: TGTGCCAGTAGTACATATCAGGGGGCTGAAGCTTTCTTT.

This chain joins TRBV24-1 and TRBJ2-2; D possibly corresponds to TRBD2 (7 bases). CDR3 length: 18 residues. Germline loops: CDR1 KGHDR, CDR2 SFDVKD. Trimming shortened V by 1 base and J by 5 bases, and 19 bases separated the two germline ends. The CDR3 protein is CATSDLRRQGRGTGELFF. The DNA for the CDR3 is TGTGCCACCAGTGATTTAAGGCGGCAGGGGCGGGGGACCGGGGAGCTGTTTTTT.

This clone was detected once. The chain couples TRBV6-2 or TRBV6-3 to TRBJ2-1, with 16 bases matching TRBD2. The CDR3 loop spans 15 amino acids. Trimming at V came to 6 bases and at J to 7 bases, leaving 3 bases not matched to a gene. Germline V CDR1 and CDR2: MNHEY, SVGEGT. The CDR3 DNA reads as TGTGCCAGCAGCGGGACTAGCGGGGGGGCGAATGAGCAGTTCTTC. Translated, it gives CASSGTSGGANEQFF.

This chain uses TRBV28 with TRBJ2-5, with D tentatively TRBD2 (5 bases). The CDR3 sequence is 15 residues long. The germline CDR1 and CDR2 sequences are MDHEN and SYDVKM. Between the trimmed V and J ends, which lost 6 bases and 1 base, there was a span of 15 bases. CDR3 DNA: TGTGCCAGCAGGAAGAGGGTAGGGTTCCAAGAGACCCAGTACTTC. As protein: CASRKRVGFQETQYF. Variable domain in full (rest from reference TRBV28 and TRBJ2-5): DVKVTQSSRYLVKRTGEKVFLECVQDMDHENMFWYRQDPGLGLRLIYFSYDVKMKEKGDIPEGYSVSREKKERFSLILESASTNQTSMYLCASRKRVGFQETQYFGPGTRLLVL.

This chain uses TRBV7-2 with TRBJ2-1; 10 nucleotides align to TRBD2. Germline loops: CDR1 SGHTA, CDR2 FQGNSA. Trimming took 4 bases from V and 6 from J; bases not matched to a gene: 12. This CDR3 is built from 17 residues. CDR3 region: CASSYGLAENFRNEQFF. The CDR3 DNA sequence: TGTGCCAGCAGCTACGGACTAGCGGAAAACTTCCGCAATGAGCAGTTCTTC.

J is TRBJ2-7 and V is TRBV29-1; D is possibly TRBD2 (5 bases). Trimming cost V 8 bases and J 5 bases, with 13 bases left between them. Germline CDR1 and CDR2: SQVTM and ANQGSEA. The CDR3 contains 11 residues. The CDR3, as DNA: TGCAGCTACTCCTTCGGGAACGAGCAGTACTTC. Amino acid sequence: CSYSFGNEQYF.

The chain employs TRBV5-4 and TRBJ1-2, with D perhaps matching TRBD1 (5 bases). The CDR3 consists of 13 residues. Trimming removed 4 bases from V and 3 bases from J, with 10 bases in between. The germline V gene has CDR1 SGHNT and CDR2 YYREEE (reference sequence). The DNA for the CDR3 is TGTGCCAGCAGCCAACCGACAGACTATGGCTACACCTTC. Residues: CASSQPTDYGYTF.

This clone was seen a few times. This chain uses TRBV28 with TRBJ2-6; 9 bases align to TRBD1. The CDR3 is made up of 17 amino acids. The germline V gene has CDR1 MDHEN and CDR2 SYDVKM. The junction had 6 bases not matched to a gene; V was cut back by 4 bases and J by 2 bases. This chain's CDR3 is CASSSGTGSTGANVLTF. The CDR3 region has the DNA TGTGCCAGCAGTTCCGGGACAGGGAGTACTGGGGCCAACGTCCTGACTTTC.

V gene TRBV2 combines with J gene TRBJ2-3; 7 nucleotides match TRBD2. CDR3 length equals 18 residues. From germline, CDR1 is SNHLY and CDR2 FYNNEI. After removal of 9 bases from V and 0 bases from J, the junction contained 18 bases not matched to a gene. The CDR3 reads CASWTRAAGLTSTDTQYF. The DNA for the CDR3 is TGTGCCAGTTGGACTAGGGCGGCAGGCCTAACTAGCACAGATACGCAGTATTTT. Looking up the rest from reference TRBV2 and TRBJ2-3 gives the full variable domain: EPEVTQTPSHQVTQMGQEVILRCVPISNHLYFYWYRQILGQKVEFLVSFYNNEISEKSEIFDDQFSVERPDGSNFTLKIRSTKLEDSAMYFCASWTRAAGLTSTDTQYFGPGTRLTVL.

Concerning this clone itself: Its ends do not fully match the called genes, so a read error is possible. The V and J genes are TRBV2 and TRBJ1-2, with no clear D. The germline V gene encodes CDR1 SNHLY and CDR2 FYNNEI. The CDR3 consists of 9 residues. CDR3: CASRAGVPF. In DNA form, the CDR3 reads TGTGCCAGCAGGGCCGGGGTGCCCTTC.

The J gene is TRBJ1-5, the V gene TRBV29-1; D is possibly TRBD1 (5 bases). This CDR3 is 12 amino acids long. V gave up 4 bases and J gave up 7 bases, with 11 bases separating them. Germline values: CDR1 SQVTM, CDR2 ANQGSEA. This CDR3 is CSVGGRGQPQHF. Here the CDR3 DNA reads TGCAGCGTTGGAGGGAGGGGCCAGCCCCAGCATTTT.

This CDR3 reads CASSYLTGVTDTQYF. The CDR3 DNA reads as TGTGCCAGCAGTTACTTAACAGGGGTAACAGATACGCAGTATTTT. The V and J genes are TRBV6-6 and TRBJ2-3; TRBD1 aligns across 7 bases. V was clipped by 1 base and J by 3 bases; unmatched bases: 4. This CDR3 contains 15 residues. The germline V gene has CDR1 MNHNY and CDR2 SVGAGI (reference sequence).

V is TRBV19 and J is TRBJ2-1; 8 bases align to TRBD2. CDR1 is LNHDA, CDR2 SQIVND, per germline (reference sequence). The trim removed 7 bases at V and 10 bases at J, leaving 15 bases unmatched. This CDR3 has 15 amino acids. The CDR3 is CASTTSGSVNREQFF. The CDR3 DNA follows: TGTGCCAGTACCACAAGCGGGAGTGTCAACAGAGAGCAGTTCTTC.

The chain is built from TRBV10-3 and TRBJ2-5; TRBD1 might be the D (5 bases). V was cut by 0 bases and J by 4 bases, with 12 bases left in between. Looked up from germline, CDR1 is ENHRY and CDR2 is SYGVKD. CDR3 length equals 15 residues. DNA for the CDR3: TGTGCCATCAGTGAGTCGGCAGGGTTGGGAGAGACCCAGTACTTC. Its protein product is CAISESAGLGETQYF.

The chain employs TRBV5-1 and TRBJ2-7; 9 positions agree with TRBD2. From germline, CDR1 is SGHRS and CDR2 YFSETQ. The ends lost 0 bases at V and 2 bases at J; junction bases unmatched: 12. The CDR3 is 18 amino acids. CDR3 in amino acids: CASSLAASSGRSPYEQYF. The CDR3 region has the DNA TGCGCCAGCAGCTTGGCAGCGTCGAGCGGGAGGTCCCCCTACGAGCAGTACTTC. Full variable domain (missing parts from reference TRBV5-1 and TRBJ2-7): KAGVTQTPRYLIKTRGQQVTLSCSPISGHRSVSWYQQTPGQGLQFLFEYFSETQRNKGNFPGRFSGRQFSNSRSEMNVSTLELGDSALYLCASSLAASSGRSPYEQYFGPGTRLTVT.

This clone was counted once. The chain combines TRBV7-9 with TRBJ2-1; TRBD2 might be the D (6 bases). This CDR3 has 14 residues. The ends were cut back, 5 bases at V and 5 bases at J, with 13 bases in the middle. CDR1 is SEHNR and CDR2 is FQNEAQ in the germline V gene (reference sequence). The CDR3, as DNA: TGTGCCAGCAGCCGAAGGGACTTTAACAATGAGCAGTTCTTC. It codes for CASSRRDFNNEQFF.

This clone was counted only a few times. The chain joins TRBV18 to TRBJ1-5; 8 bases fit TRBD1. From germline, CDR1 is KGHSH and CDR2 LQKENI. V gave up 2 bases and J gave up 6 bases; unmatched junction bases: 3. This CDR3 spans 14 amino acids. DNA of the CDR3: TGTGCCAGCTCACCAGGGGGACAGGTTCAGCCCCAGCATTTT. Protein: CASSPGGQVQPQHF.

V gene TRBV6-1 combines with J gene TRBJ1-2, with TRBD1 matching over 7 bases. CDR1 is MNHNS and CDR2 is SASEGT in the germline V gene. Trimming at V came to 5 bases and at J to 4 bases, leaving 4 bases not matched to a gene. CDR3 length: 13 residues. The DNA of the CDR3 is TGTGCCAGCAGTAACAGGGGCCGCTATGGCTACACCTTC. It translates to CASSNRGRYGYTF.

The rearrangement joins TRBV19 to TRBJ2-2; tentative D call: TRBD2 (6 bases). The CDR3 sequence is 16 residues long. From germline, CDR1 is LNHDA and CDR2 SQIVND (reference sequence). V was shortened by 4 bases and J by 4 bases, with 16 bases between the two germline ends. The CDR3 is CASSKTTGVGTGELFF. The CDR3 region has the DNA TGTGCCAGTAGTAAAACAACGGGGGTCGGCACCGGGGAGCTGTTTTTT.

The sample holds a few counts of this clone. The chain employs TRBV5-1 and TRBJ1-4; weak D call: TRBD1 (6 bases). Germline V gene sequence: CDR1 SGHRS, CDR2 YFSETQ. Trimming removed 0 bases at V and 10 bases at J, with 13 bases between. The CDR3 consists of 14 residues. CDR3 in amino acids: CASSLDRGRGKLFF. CDR3 sequence (DNA): TGCGCCAGCAGCTTGGACCGTGGCAGGGGAAAACTGTTTTTT. Filled out from reference TRBV5-1 and TRBJ1-4, the complete variable domain reads KAGVTQTPRYLIKTRGQQVTLSCSPISGHRSVSWYQQTPGQGLQFLFEYFSETQRNKGNFPGRFSGRQFSNSRSEMNVSTLELGDSALYLCASSLDRGRGKLFFGSGTQLSVL.

The chain is built from TRBV29-1 and TRBJ2-5, with 10 bases identical to TRBD1. Germline CDR1 reads SQVTM; CDR2 reads ANQGSEA. Trimming at V came to 6 bases and at J to 1 base, leaving 8 bases not matched to a gene. The CDR3 runs 15 residues. The CDR3 spells CSVGRDRGAQETQYF. The CDR3 nucleotides are TGCAGCGTAGGCAGGGACAGGGGAGCCCAAGAGACCCAGTACTTC.

This clone was observed a handful of times. The rearrangement uses TRBV4-1 and TRBJ2-3; tentatively, D is TRBD1 (6 bases). The CDR3 is 13 amino acids. From germline, CDR1 is MGHRA and CDR2 YSYEKL. Trimming left V 1 base short and J 5 bases short, with 7 bases between. This CDR3 reads CASSQGGLDTQYF. In DNA, the CDR3 is TGCGCCAGCAGCCAAGGGGGGCTAGATACGCAGTATTTT.

The V and J genes are TRBV9 and TRBJ2-2; tentative D call: TRBD2 (6 bases). CDR3 length: 15 residues. Germline CDR1 is SGDLS and CDR2 is YYNGEE. V shed 2 bases and J shed 4 bases, with 12 bases lying between them. CDR3: CASSVGLGSTGELFF. As DNA, the CDR3 is TGTGCCAGCAGCGTTGGCCTCGGGAGCACCGGGGAGCTGTTTTTT.

The chain couples TRBV3-1 (or the pseudogene TRBV3-2) to TRBJ2-1; D is ambiguous. Germline CDR1 LGHDT, CDR2 YNNKEL (reference sequence). This CDR3 is built from 15 residues. Trimming took off 0 bases at V and 8 bases at J, with 14 bases between the two ends. The CDR3 protein is CASSQETSVVYEQFF. CDR3 DNA sequence: TGTGCCAGCAGCCAAGAAACTTCGGTAGTATATGAGCAGTTCTTC.

V and J are TRBV5-1 and TRBJ2-7; the D gene is possibly TRBD2 (6 bases). Trimming took 0 bases from V and 2 from J, leaving 15 bases between them. This CDR3 is built from 16 residues. Germline assignment: CDR1 SGHRS and CDR2 YFSETQ. DNA of the CDR3: TGCGCCAGCAGCTTGGCCTTGGCCAGGGAGGCCTACGAGCAGTACTTC. Its translation is CASSLALAREAYEQYF.

This clone was observed once. The DNA of the CDR3 is TGTGCCAGCAGCCCGACGGCAGGGTATGAAAAACTGTTTTTT. Its translation is CASSPTAGYEKLFF. J is TRBJ1-4 and V is TRBV11-3, with D possibly matching TRBD1 (5 bases). Germline CDR1 is SGHNT and CDR2 is YENEEA. The CDR3 consists of 14 residues. V was cut by 5 bases and J by 6 bases, with 13 bases left in between.

The V call is TRBV27, the J call TRBJ2-2; weak D call: TRBD1 (5 bases). The germline V gene has CDR1 MNHEY and CDR2 SMNVEV (reference sequence). This CDR3 contains 15 residues. V lost 8 bases to trimming and J lost 6 bases, with 19 bases between them. As DNA, the CDR3 is TGTGCCAGCGGCTGGGCCCAGGGAATCGCCGGGGAGCTGTTTTTT. Translating gives CASGWAQGIAGELFF.